The rows below give T cell receptor beta chains drawn from one sample of a study of cytomegalovirus exposure and HLA in healthy donors. TCRdb's copy holds only in-frame clones and misses some; the assay was immunoSEQ multiplex PCR. The data hold under 200,000 clones, with roughly four fifths observed a single time. The source material was PBMCs. The receptors shown here come from a woman aged 18-30 years in good health and CMV-seronegative. The CDR3 runs from the conserved cysteine through the conserved F or W. Fields, in order: V gene, clone size, CDR3 length, D gene, J gene, CDR3 protein, CDR3 DNA. A D gene is named only where the DNA matches it firmly. The size of a clone is reported for some rows only, either as once, few or many, or as a class for expanded clones.

V: TRBV10-3
size: NA
length: 16
D: NA
J: TRBJ1-1
CDR3: CAISEPRGGANTEAFF
DNA: TGTGCCATCAGTGAGCCCCGGGGGGGGGCTAACACTGAAGCTTTCTTT

V: TRBV15
size: NA
length: 14
D: NA
J: TRBJ1-6
CDR3: CATSRDTEHSPLHF
DNA: TGTGCCACCAGCAGAGACACCGAGCATTCACCCCTCCACTTT

V: TRBV28
size: NA
length: 16
D: TRBD1
J: TRBJ2-7
CDR3: CASSLYPQGSSYEQYF
DNA: TGTGCCAGCAGTTTGTATCCACAGGGGAGCTCCTACGAGCAGTACTTC

V: TRBV5-5
size: NA
length: 12
D: NA
J: TRBJ2-1
CDR3: CASSLNAGEQFF
DNA: TGTGCCAGCAGCTTGAACGCAGGGGAGCAGTTCTTC

V: TRBV28
size: once
length: 14
D: TRBD2
J: TRBJ2-7
CDR3: CASRDAGGPHEQYF
DNA: TGTGCCAGCAGGGACGCGGGAGGGCCTCACGAGCAGTACTTC

V: TRBV6-6
size: many
length: 14
D: NA
J: TRBJ1-1
CDR3: CASSYSSENTEAFF
DNA: TGTGCCAGCAGTTACTCGTCAGAGAACACTGAAGCTTTCTTT

V: TRBV18
size: NA
length: 15
D: NA
J: TRBJ2-7
CDR3: CASSPGEASVYEQYF
DNA: TGTGCCAGCTCACCGGGGGAGGCTTCTGTCTACGAGCAGTACTTC

V: TRBV28
size: NA
length: 15
D: TRBD1
J: TRBJ2-1
CDR3: CASRRPGQVYNEQFF
DNA: TGTGCCAGCAGACGACCGGGACAGGTCTACAATGAGCAGTTCTTC

V: TRBV18
size: NA
length: 14
D: NA
J: TRBJ2-7
CDR3: CASSLSGNNYEQYF
DNA: TGTGCCAGCTCACTTTCCGGGAATAACTACGAGCAGTACTTC

V: TRBV20-1
size: NA
length: 11
D: NA
J: TRBJ2-5
CDR3: CSAGGGSTQYF
DNA: TGCAGTGCTGGGGGCGGATCGACCCAGTACTTC

V: TRBV10-1
size: NA
length: 15
D: NA
J: TRBJ2-3
CDR3: CASSEGLISTDTQYF
DNA: TGCGCCAGCAGTGAGGGCCTTATTAGCACAGATACGCAGTATTTT

V: TRBV15
size: NA
length: 19
D: NA
J: TRBJ2-7
CDR3: CATSRDIEGSRISSYEQYF
DNA: TGTGCCACCAGCAGAGATATCGAGGGAAGTAGGATAAGCTCCTACGAGCAGTACTTC

V: TRBV5-1
size: NA
length: 16
D: NA
J: TRBJ2-7
CDR3: CASSYRSGQGGYEQYF
DNA: TGCGCCAGCAGCTATAGAAGCGGGCAGGGTGGGTACGAGCAGTACTTC

V: TRBV28
size: NA
length: 14
D: NA
J: TRBJ1-1
CDR3: CASSPPGRGSEAFF
DNA: TGTGCCAGCAGTCCCCCAGGGAGGGGATCTGAAGCTTTCTTT

V: TRBV7-9
size: few
length: 12
D: TRBD1
J: TRBJ2-1
CDR3: CASSNTGDEQFF
DNA: TGTGCCAGCAGCAATACAGGGGATGAGCAGTTCTTC

V: TRBV28
size: NA
length: 17
D: TRBD2
J: TRBJ2-1
CDR3: CASSFALTSGRGNEQFF
DNA: TGTGCCAGCAGTTTCGCGTTGACTAGCGGGAGAGGCAATGAGCAGTTCTTC

V: TRBV27
size: NA
length: 14
D: TRBD2
J: TRBJ2-2
CDR3: CASSSGTGTGELFF
DNA: TGTGCCAGCAGTAGCGGGACGGGCACCGGGGAGCTGTTTTTT

V: TRBV5-1
size: NA
length: 15
D: TRBD2
J: TRBJ2-7
CDR3: CASSRQAGAGDEQYF
DNA: TGCGCCAGCAGCCGCCAAGCGGGAGCGGGGGACGAGCAGTACTTC

V: TRBV27
size: NA
length: 12
D: NA
J: TRBJ1-2
CDR3: CASGGAGSAYTF
DNA: TGTGCCAGTGGGGGGGCAGGGTCCGCCTACACCTTC

V: TRBV12-1
size: NA
length: 16
D: NA
J: TRBJ2-7
CDR3: CASSFEWTSGGYEQYF
DNA: TGTGCCAGCAGCTTTGAATGGACTAGCGGGGGATACGAGCAGTACTTC

V: TRBV5-6
size: NA
length: 16
D: TRBD2
J: TRBJ2-3
CDR3: CASSGLAGGPPDTQYF
DNA: TGTGCCAGCAGCGGACTAGCGGGAGGGCCGCCAGATACGCAGTATTTT

V: TRBV7-9
size: NA
length: 12
D: NA
J: TRBJ2-7
CDR3: CSSSSSSYEQYF
DNA: TGTTCCAGCAGCTCGAGCTCCTACGAGCAGTACTTC

V: TRBV2
size: NA
length: 14
D: TRBD2
J: TRBJ2-7
CDR3: CASRTLASSYEQYF
DNA: TGTGCCAGCAGGACACTAGCGTCCTCCTACGAGCAGTACTTC